This entry concerns a single T cell receptor (beta chain). Its antigen is undetermined. Germline CDR1 MNHEY, CDR2 SMNVEV (reference sequence). The trim removed 5 bases at V and 5 bases at J, leaving 5 bases unmatched. This CDR3 comprises 14 residues. Patients having uncontrolled infection, another autoimmune disease, pregnancy or lactation were not included. The data belong to a study of T cells in Graves' hyperthyroidism and ophthalmopathy. Findings and caveats of the study: The model identified upcoming ophthalmopathy a median roughly 6.5 months ahead of onset. Most thyroid-expanded clonotypes above 0.001 were also found in blood.

Amplification of TCR beta CDR3 regions used RNA as the template. Initially, a first-round RT-PCR of the TCR CDR3 employed the HTBI primer set. TCRdb independently ran MiXCR on the multiplex PCR reads; one entry per CDR3 protein. This sample yields a few hundred thousand distinct CDR3 sequences, of which around 43% are seen a single time; about two fifths belongs to the top ten. This clonotype was obtained from an adult woman with Graves' disease, either hyperthyroidism or ophthalmopathy (not recorded which). The chain has TRBV27 and TRBJ2-2, with 7 bases that match TRBD1. The specimen was peripheral blood or thyroid tissue (not recorded which). The CDR3 DNA follows: TGTGCCAGCAGTCCTGACAGGGTAACCGGGGAGCTGTTTTTT. Encoded protein: CASSPDRVTGELFF.